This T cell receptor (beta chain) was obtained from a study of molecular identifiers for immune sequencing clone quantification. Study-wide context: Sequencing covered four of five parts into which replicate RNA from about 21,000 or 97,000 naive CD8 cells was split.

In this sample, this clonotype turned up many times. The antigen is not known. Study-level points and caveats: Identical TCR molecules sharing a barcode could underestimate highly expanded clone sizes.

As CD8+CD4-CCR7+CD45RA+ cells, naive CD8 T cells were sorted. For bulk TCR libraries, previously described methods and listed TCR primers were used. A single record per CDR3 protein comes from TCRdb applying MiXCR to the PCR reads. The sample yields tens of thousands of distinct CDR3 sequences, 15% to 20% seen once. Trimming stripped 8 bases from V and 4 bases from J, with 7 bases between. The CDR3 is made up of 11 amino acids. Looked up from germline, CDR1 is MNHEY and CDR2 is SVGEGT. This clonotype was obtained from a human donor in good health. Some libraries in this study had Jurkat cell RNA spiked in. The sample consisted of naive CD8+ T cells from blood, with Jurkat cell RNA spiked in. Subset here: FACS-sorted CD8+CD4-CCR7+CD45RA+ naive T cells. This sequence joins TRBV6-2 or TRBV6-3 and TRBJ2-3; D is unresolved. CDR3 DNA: TGTGCCAGCTCGCCAGCAGATACGCAGTATTTT. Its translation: CASSPADTQYF.